A single sample gave rise to the 32 T cell receptor beta chains below, sequenced in a study of blood T cells in healthy people across ages. Through a sample-barcoded 5' primer and a J-beta primer mix, a second PCR was run for roughly 6 to 11 cycles. One entry per CDR3 protein, called by TCRdb with MiXCR from the 5' RACE reads. The data contain 750,000 to 950,000 distinct CDR3 sequences, roughly 50% of them singletons. The sample consisted of blood. Receptors were obtained from a man older than 75 in good health.

The chain is built from TRBV15 and TRBJ2-1; D remains unclear. Germline loops: CDR1 LNHNV, CDR2 YYDKDF (reference sequence). The CDR3 totals 10 residues. The V end was cut by 6 bases, the J end by 7 bases, with 4 bases between. CDR3 in DNA: TGTGCCACCAGGGGGAATGAGCAGTTCTTC. It encodes CATRGNEQFF.

The chain links TRBV18 to TRBJ2-1; possibly TRBD1 for D (6 bases). There are 15 residues in the CDR3. Germline assignment: CDR1 KGHSH and CDR2 LQKENI. V dropped 3 bases and J dropped 7 bases, with 16 bases sitting between them. Written as DNA, the CDR3 is TGTGCCAGCTCACCTCCGGACAGCGGTGGGAATGAGCAGTTCTTC. This translates into CASSPPDSGGNEQFF.

V gene TRBV20-1 combines with J gene TRBJ2-7; D is possibly TRBD1 or TRBD2 (5 bases each). V lost 0 bases, J lost 5 bases, and 11 bases lay in between. CDR1 is DFQATT, CDR2 SNEGSKA, per germline (reference sequence). This CDR3 contains 13 residues. CDR3 DNA: TGCAGTGCTAGAGACTTACGGGGCAACGAGCAGTACTTC. It codes for CSARDLRGNEQYF.

The V gene is TRBV6-2 or TRBV6-3, the J gene TRBJ2-4; D possibly matches TRBD1 or TRBD2 (5 bases each). The CDR3 has 16 amino acids. V lost 6 bases and J lost 13, with 28 bases in between. The germline V gene encodes CDR1 MNHEY and CDR2 SVGEGT. For the CDR3, the DNA is TGTGCCAGCAGCCGTTCCGCTAGGCAACTAGGGGAATGGCAGTACTTC. This codes for CASSRSARQLGEWQYF.

The table lists this clonotype with a count of one. V is TRBV24-1 and J is TRBJ2-3, with TRBD1 identical over 7 bases. V trimming: 6 bases; J trimming: 0 bases; junction bases outside the gene matches: 5. From germline, CDR1 is KGHDR and CDR2 SFDVKD. This CDR3 is built from 15 residues. CDR3 nucleotides: TGTGCCACCAGTTCCCCGACAGGGAGCACAGATACGCAGTATTTT. It translates to CATSSPTGSTDTQYF.

This rearrangement joins TRBV11-3 to TRBJ2-7; D not resolved. The CDR3 covers 13 residues. Trimming removed 3 bases from V and 5 bases from J, with 11 bases in between. Per the germline V gene, CDR1 is SGHNT and CDR2 is YENEEA. CDR3 sequence: CASSLGHEDEQYF. The CDR3 DNA reads as TGTGCCAGCAGCTTGGGTCACGAAGACGAGCAGTACTTC. The whole variable domain, filled in from reference TRBV11-3 and TRBJ2-7, reads EAGVVQSPRYKIIEKKQPVAFWCNPISGHNTLYWYLQNLGQGPELLIRYENEEAVDDSQLPKDRFSAERLKGVDSTLKIQPAELGDSAVYLCASSLGHEDEQYFGPGTRLTVT.

The chain joins TRBV29-1 to TRBJ2-3; 10 positions agree with TRBD2. Germline CDR1 SQVTM, CDR2 ANQGSEA. The CDR3 totals 14 residues. With V trimmed by 6 bases and J by 4 bases, 7 bases remained unmatched. In DNA, the CDR3 is TGCAGCGTCGTCCTCAGCGGGAGGGCAGATACGCAGTATTTT. Translated: CSVVLSGRADTQYF.

The chain is built from TRBV7-2 and TRBJ1-6; possible D gene TRBD1, 5 bases. V was clipped by 4 bases and J by 5 bases, with 12 bases between them. This CDR3 contains 15 residues. The germline gives CDR1 SGHTA, CDR2 FQGNSA. The DNA for the CDR3 is TGTACCAGCAGCTCCCAGGGACCTAATAATTCACCCCTCCACTTT. It codes for CTSSSQGPNNSPLHF.

CDR3 sequence reads: CASSRTHRASGANVLTF. The CDR3 region has the DNA TGTGCCAGCAGCCGTACTCACAGGGCCTCTGGGGCCAACGTCCTGACTTTC. V gene TRBV6-5 combines with J gene TRBJ2-6; D is possibly TRBD1 (6 bases). This CDR3 region has 17 residues. Trimming left V 6 bases short and J 0 bases short, with 15 bases between. The germline CDR1 and CDR2 sequences are MNHEY and SVGAGI.

The chain couples TRBV7-3 to TRBJ2-5; 11 bases match TRBD2. The ends lost 9 bases at V and 11 bases at J; junction bases unmatched: 17. There are 15 residues in the CDR3. Germline assignment: CDR1 SGHTA and CDR2 FQGTGA. The CDR3 DNA sequence: TGTGCCAGTAGCGAGACTAGCGGGGCCTACAATGAGCAGTACTTC. This encodes CASSETSGAYNEQYF. The variable domain in full, with the rest retrieved from reference TRBV7-3 and TRBJ2-5, is GAGVSQTPSNKVTEKGKYVELRCDPISGHTALYWYRQSLGQGPEFLIYFQGTGAADDSGLPNDRFFAVRPEGSVSTLKIQRTERGDSAVYLCASSETSGAYNEQYFGPGTRLLVL.

A few counts support this clonotype. The chain combines TRBV29-1 with TRBJ2-3, with 10 bases lining up with TRBD1. After removal of 7 bases from V and 5 bases from J, the junction contained 9 bases not matched to a gene. Germline V gene lookup returns CDR1 SQVTM and CDR2 ANQGSEA. The CDR3 extends over 14 amino acids. The CDR3 DNA follows: TGCAGCGCCGACCCGGGACAGGGGAGAGATACGCAGTATTTT. Its translation: CSADPGQGRDTQYF.

Here the CDR3 DNA reads TGTGCCAGCGGCCGGACTGGTGGAGAGACCCAGTACTTC. Its protein product is CASGRTGGETQYF. This chain uses TRBV6-5 with TRBJ2-5; a possible D gene is TRBD2 (5 bases). Trimming removed 8 bases at V and 4 bases at J, with 14 bases between. Germline loops: CDR1 MNHEY, CDR2 SVGAGI. This CDR3 is 13 amino acids long.

This clonotype occurred a few times. The rearrangement joins TRBV29-1 to TRBJ2-5; D call uncertain. The CDR3 loop spans 13 amino acids. Germline CDR1 and CDR2: SQVTM and ANQGSEA. Trimming pared 4 bases from V and 4 bases from J, leaving 13 bases between. The CDR3 is CSVGMWDGETQYF. The CDR3 coding sequence is TGCAGCGTTGGGATGTGGGATGGAGAGACCCAGTACTTC.

This chain uses TRBV20-1 with TRBJ2-5, with TRBD2 identical over 8 bases. The CDR3 is made up of 14 amino acids. The V gene end was trimmed by 3 bases and the J gene end by 5 bases; junction bases not matched to a gene: 8. Germline loops: CDR1 DFQATT, CDR2 SNEGSKA (reference sequence). In DNA form, the CDR3 reads TGCAGTGCTAGTACCGGGAGGGCCCAGGAGACCCAGTACTTC. Translated: CSASTGRAQETQYF.

The chain carries TRBV5-1 and TRBJ2-4, with D possibly called TRBD1 or TRBD2 (5 bases each). V gave up 4 bases and J gave up 13 bases, with 18 bases separating them. The length of the CDR3 is 13 residues. CDR1 is SGHRS and CDR2 is YFSETQ in the germline V gene. The CDR3 bases are TGCGCCAGCAGCGTCGGGACGGTCTGGGAGCAGTACTTC. Residues: CASSVGTVWEQYF.

This clonotype has a handful of counts. The chain uses TRBV28 and TRBJ1-2, with D possibly TRBD1 on 5 matching bases. The CDR3 sequence is 11 residues long. V gave up 3 bases and J gave up 7 bases, with 6 bases separating them. CDR1 is MDHEN, CDR2 SYDVKM, per germline. The CDR3 coding sequence is TGTGCCAGCAGTTTCAGGGCTGGCTACACCTTC. Protein sequence: CASSFRAGYTF.

The rearrangement joins TRBV11-2 to TRBJ2-1, with D possibly being TRBD2 (5 bases). This CDR3 has 16 residues. The V and J ends lost 1 base and 8 bases respectively, with 18 bases between them. Germline values: CDR1 SGHAT, CDR2 FQNNGV. CDR3 DNA sequence: TGTGCCAGCAGCTTAGCGGGGTCAACCGGGATGTATGAGCAGTTCTTC. Its protein is CASSLAGSTGMYEQFF.

This clonotype occurred a few times. The chain combines TRBV5-1 with TRBJ2-5, with 7 bases fitting TRBD2. Looked up from germline, CDR1 is SGHRS and CDR2 is YFSETQ. J lost 5 bases, V lost 4 bases, and 11 bases had no gene match. This CDR3 is 15 amino acids long. The CDR3 here is CASSTGTTGGETQYF. As DNA, the CDR3 is TGCGCCAGCAGCACCGGGACTACCGGAGGGGAGACCCAGTACTTC.

This chain joins TRBV5-1 and TRBJ1-2; no clear D. The CDR3 sequence is 12 residues long. With 6 bases removed from V and 6 bases from J, the gap between germline ends came to 12 bases. Germline loops: CDR1 SGHRS, CDR2 YFSETQ. DNA for the CDR3: TGCGCCAGCAACCCCTCGCGGGATGGCTACACCTTC. Translation: CASNPSRDGYTF.

The chain combines TRBV12-3 or TRBV12-4 with TRBJ1-1; D is unclear. The CDR3 totals 15 residues. Trimming removed 5 bases at V and 3 bases at J, with 16 bases between. CDR3 protein: CASSRRQDGDTEAFF. The CDR3 bases are TGTGCCAGCAGTAGGAGACAAGATGGTGACACTGAAGCTTTCTTT.

This clonotype was detected many times. The chain uses TRBV20-1 and TRBJ2-7; 9 bases agree with TRBD2. V lost 1 base, J lost 5 bases, and 9 bases stayed unmatched. Looked up from germline, CDR1 is DFQATT and CDR2 is SNEGSKA (reference sequence). The CDR3 has 15 residues. CDR3 bases: TGCAGTGCTAGAGGGGGGCTAGCGGGAAAAAACGAGCAGTACTTC. It codes for CSARGGLAGKNEQYF.

This clonotype was seen a few times. CDR3 DNA sequence: TGCGCCAGCAGCTTGGGCTGGAAGGAGCAGTTCTTC. Protein product: CASSLGWKEQFF. The J gene is TRBJ2-1, the V gene TRBV5-1; D is unresolved. Trimming removed 0 bases at V and 10 bases at J, with 8 bases between. This CDR3 comprises 12 residues. Germline V gene sequence: CDR1 SGHRS, CDR2 YFSETQ.

This chain uses TRBV20-1 with TRBJ1-4; D possibly corresponds to TRBD1 (5 bases). The V and J ends lost 0 bases and 8 bases respectively, with 19 bases between them. The length of the CDR3 is 16 residues. Germline V gives CDR1 DFQATT, CDR2 SNEGSKA (reference sequence). CDR3 nucleotides: TGCAGTGCTAGAGATTTGCAGGGCCCCTCAGGAGAAAAACTGTTTTTT. It translates to CSARDLQGPSGEKLFF.

The chain links TRBV15 to TRBJ2-5; no clear D gene. This CDR3 has 14 amino acids. Germline V gives CDR1 LNHNV, CDR2 YYDKDF (reference sequence). Trimming cost V 1 base and J 1 base, with 7 bases left between them. The CDR3 protein is CATSRAGGQETQYF. CDR3 DNA sequence: TGTGCCACCAGCAGAGCGGGCGGCCAAGAGACCCAGTACTTC.

This clonotype was recorded only once. This rearrangement joins TRBV29-1 to TRBJ1-1, with 7 bases aligning to TRBD1. Germline V gene sequence: CDR1 SQVTM, CDR2 ANQGSEA. J lost 3 bases, V lost 3 bases, and 4 bases had no gene match. This CDR3 has 13 amino acids. CDR3 in DNA: TGCAGCGTTGATAAAGGGGGCGACACTGAAGCTTTCTTT. Translated: CSVDKGGDTEAFF.

This rearrangement joins TRBV20-1 to TRBJ2-5; possibly TRBD2 for D (5 bases). The CDR3 has 11 residues. The V gene's germline CDR1 is DFQATT and CDR2 SNEGSKA (reference sequence). Trimming took 3 bases from V and 3 from J, leaving 5 bases between them. CDR3 DNA: TGCAGTGCTAGGGAGGAAGAGACCCAGTACTTC. Protein sequence: CSAREEETQYF.

Concerning this clonotype itself: Since a much larger clone is just one base distant, this may be a read error. The V gene is TRBV14, the J gene TRBJ2-1; no clear D. The germline V gene has CDR1 SGHDN and CDR2 FVKESK. The germline V and J ends were trimmed by 0 bases and 0 bases, with 9 bases remaining between them. This CDR3 has 16 residues. CDR3 region: CASSQDPRVSYNEQFF. The CDR3 DNA sequence: TGTGCCAGCAGCCAAGATCCGAGAGTCTCCTACAATGAGCAGTTCTTC.

This chain joins TRBV21-1 and TRBJ1-5; no check of the table's D call, TRBD1, against the DNA was made. TRBV21-1 is a listed pseudogene. The CDR3 runs 11 residues. The CDR3 nucleotides read TGTGCCAAGAGGGGTAATCAGCCCCAGCATTTT. Translating it yields CAKRGNQPQHF.

The table lists this clonotype with a few counts. V gene TRBV6-5 combines with J gene TRBJ2-7, with TRBD2 identical over 8 bases. CDR3 length: 14 residues. Germline V gene data show CDR1 as MNHEY and CDR2 as SVGAGI. Germline trimming cut 5 bases from V and 3 bases from J; bases unmatched to any gene: 6. In DNA form, the CDR3 reads TGTGCCAGCAGTAAGAAAGCGGGAGACTACGAGCAGTACTTC. It specifies CASSKKAGDYEQYF.

This chain joins TRBV7-9 and TRBJ1-2; the D is unclear. The germline gives CDR1 SEHNR, CDR2 FQNEAQ (reference sequence). V lost 2 bases and J lost 1, with 11 bases in between. CDR3 length: 15 residues. CDR3 amino acids: CASSLHREGNYGYTF. CDR3 nucleotide sequence: TGTGCCAGCAGCTTACACCGGGAGGGTAACTATGGCTACACCTTC.

The V call is TRBV7-6, the J call TRBJ2-7; perhaps TRBD2 as D (5 bases). CDR3 size: 15 residues. Trimming pared 1 base from V and 4 bases from J, leaving 14 bases between. CDR1 is SGHVS, CDR2 FNYEAQ, per germline. The CDR3 loop reads CASSLGAAAVYEQYF. The CDR3 DNA follows: TGTGCCAGCAGCTTAGGGGCAGCGGCAGTATACGAGCAGTACTTC.

This clonotype occurred many times. The chain carries TRBV5-1 and TRBJ2-5; 15 bases fit TRBD2. This CDR3 is 16 amino acids long. Trimming cost V 4 bases and J 1 base; bases outside gene matches: 2. Germline CDR1 is SGHRS and CDR2 is YFSETQ. The DNA of the CDR3 is TGCGCCAGCAGCGAGGGACTAGCGGGAGGCCAAGAGACCCAGTACTTC. Translating it yields CASSEGLAGGQETQYF.